The clone carrying this T cell receptor (beta chain) has a handful of counts. This record belongs to a study of CXCR4 blockade with PD-1 therapy in pancreatic cancer. The assay was immunoSEQ multiplex PCR, and TCRdb's table has in-frame clones only and misses some. In the table there are 130 to 150 clones, about 74% of which are singletons. The sample here was tumor tissue, taken before culture. The source of this sequence is a human donor with pancreatic ductal adenocarcinoma.

The DNA for the CDR3 is TGTGCCAGCAGCACCGTAAGGGCCCCTCTCAATGAGCAGTTCTTC. This codes for CASSTVRAPLNEQFF. This chain joins TRBV11-3 and TRBJ2-1; no reliable D call. The CDR3 runs to 15 residues. V was pared by 5 bases and J by 6 bases, with 17 bases between. The germline CDR1 and CDR2 sequences are SGHNT and YENEEA. Using reference TRBV11-3 and TRBJ2-1 for the parts outside the CDR3, the full variable domain is EAGVVQSPRYKIIEKKQPVAFWCNPISGHNTLYWYLQNLGQGPELLIRYENEEAVDDSQLPKDRFSAERLKGVDSTLKIQPAELGDSAVYLCASSTVRAPLNEQFFGPGTRLTVL.